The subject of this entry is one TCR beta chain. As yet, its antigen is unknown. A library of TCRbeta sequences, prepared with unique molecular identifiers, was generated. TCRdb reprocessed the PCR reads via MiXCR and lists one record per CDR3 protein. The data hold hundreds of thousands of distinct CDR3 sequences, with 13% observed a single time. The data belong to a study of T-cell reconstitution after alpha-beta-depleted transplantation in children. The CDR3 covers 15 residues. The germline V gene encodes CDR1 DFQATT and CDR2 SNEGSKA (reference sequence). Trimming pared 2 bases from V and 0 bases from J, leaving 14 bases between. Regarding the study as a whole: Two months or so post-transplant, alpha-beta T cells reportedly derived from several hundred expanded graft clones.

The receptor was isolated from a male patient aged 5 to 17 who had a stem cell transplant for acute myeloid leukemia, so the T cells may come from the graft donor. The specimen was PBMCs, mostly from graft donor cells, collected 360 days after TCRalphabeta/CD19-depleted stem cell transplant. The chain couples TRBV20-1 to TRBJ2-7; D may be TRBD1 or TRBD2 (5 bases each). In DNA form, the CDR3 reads TGCAGTGCTAGAAAGCCGGGACCCAACTCCTACGAGCAGTACTTC. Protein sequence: CSARKPGPNSYEQYF.